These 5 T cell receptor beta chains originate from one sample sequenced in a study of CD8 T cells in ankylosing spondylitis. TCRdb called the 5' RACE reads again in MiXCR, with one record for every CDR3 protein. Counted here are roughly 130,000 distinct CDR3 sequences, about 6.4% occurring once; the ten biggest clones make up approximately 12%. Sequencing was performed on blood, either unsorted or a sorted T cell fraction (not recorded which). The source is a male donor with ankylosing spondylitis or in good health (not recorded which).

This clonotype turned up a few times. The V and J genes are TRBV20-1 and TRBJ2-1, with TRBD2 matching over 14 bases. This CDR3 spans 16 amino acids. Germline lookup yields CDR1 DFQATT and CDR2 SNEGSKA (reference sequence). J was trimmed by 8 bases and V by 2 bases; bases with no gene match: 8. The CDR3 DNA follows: TGCAGTGCTAGAATGGGACTAGCGGGAGTAGGGGATGAGCAGTTCTTC. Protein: CSARMGLAGVGDEQFF.

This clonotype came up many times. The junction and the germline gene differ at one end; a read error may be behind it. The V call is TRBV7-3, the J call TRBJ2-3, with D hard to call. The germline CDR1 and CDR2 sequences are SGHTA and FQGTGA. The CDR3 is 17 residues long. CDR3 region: CANSLTPSAASTDTQYF. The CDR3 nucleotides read TGTGCCAACAGCTTAACCCCTTCGGCCGCTTCCACAGATACGCAGTATTTT.

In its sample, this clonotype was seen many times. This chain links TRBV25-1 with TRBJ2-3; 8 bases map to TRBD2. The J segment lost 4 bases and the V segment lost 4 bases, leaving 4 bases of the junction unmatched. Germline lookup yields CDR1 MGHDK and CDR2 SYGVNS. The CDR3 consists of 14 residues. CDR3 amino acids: CASSAPGGADTQYF. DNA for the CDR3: TGTGCCAGCAGTGCGCCGGGAGGGGCAGATACGCAGTATTTT.

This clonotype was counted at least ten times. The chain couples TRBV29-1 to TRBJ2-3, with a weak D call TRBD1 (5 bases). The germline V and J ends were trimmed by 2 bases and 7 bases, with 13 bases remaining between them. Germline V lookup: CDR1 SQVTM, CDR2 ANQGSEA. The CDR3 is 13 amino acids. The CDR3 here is CSVEPQGGNTQYF. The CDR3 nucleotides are TGCAGCGTTGAACCCCAGGGCGGAAATACGCAGTATTTT.

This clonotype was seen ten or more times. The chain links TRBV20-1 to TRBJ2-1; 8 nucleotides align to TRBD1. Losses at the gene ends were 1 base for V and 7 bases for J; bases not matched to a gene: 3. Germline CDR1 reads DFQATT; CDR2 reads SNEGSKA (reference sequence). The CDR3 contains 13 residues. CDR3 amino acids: CSARGDRNNEQFF. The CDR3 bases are TGCAGTGCTAGAGGGGACAGGAATAATGAGCAGTTCTTC.